This TCR beta chain was identified during a study of blood T cell repertoires in COVID-19. TCRdb keeps only in-frame clones here, not all; method: immunoSEQ multiplex PCR. The table shows just over 95,000 clones, with 87% occurring only once. This CDR3 has 14 amino acids. The ends were cut back, 2 bases at V and 0 bases at J, with 8 bases in the middle. CDR1 is SGHTA and CDR2 is FQGNSA in the germline V gene. The chain employs TRBV7-2 and TRBJ2-7, with D uncertain. Sequences were obtained from peripheral blood. This sequence originates from a human donor in a cohort sampled during active COVID-19. The CDR3 DNA is TGTGCCAGCAGCTTATTGGGCAGCTCCTACGAGCAGTACTTC. Encoded protein: CASSLLGSSYEQYF.